This T cell receptor beta chain was recorded in a study of blood T cell repertoires in COVID-19. As for the study in general: Samples came from the United States, Italy and Spain, spanning acute and convalescent COVID-19. The analysed material was cDNA or gDNA that came from T cells, B-cell-depleted T cells, or PBMCs.

Measured with immunoSEQ multiplex PCR; TCRdb has only the in-frame clones, and not every one. The sample consists of a few hundred thousand clones, approximately 86% of them appearing once. V was pared by 1 base and J by 8 bases, with 3 bases of the junction left unmatched. The germline V gene encodes CDR1 SGHNT and CDR2 YENEEA. This CDR3 contains 15 residues. The sequenced material came from peripheral blood. The chain recombines TRBV11-3 with TRBJ2-1; the match to TRBD2 covers 12 bases. The TCR sequence derives from a woman aged 55 to 70 with COVID-19, enrolled during active disease. In DNA form, the CDR3 reads TGTGCCAGCAGCTTAGGGACTAGCGGGATAGATGAGCAGTTCTTC. Protein product: CASSLGTSGIDEQFF.